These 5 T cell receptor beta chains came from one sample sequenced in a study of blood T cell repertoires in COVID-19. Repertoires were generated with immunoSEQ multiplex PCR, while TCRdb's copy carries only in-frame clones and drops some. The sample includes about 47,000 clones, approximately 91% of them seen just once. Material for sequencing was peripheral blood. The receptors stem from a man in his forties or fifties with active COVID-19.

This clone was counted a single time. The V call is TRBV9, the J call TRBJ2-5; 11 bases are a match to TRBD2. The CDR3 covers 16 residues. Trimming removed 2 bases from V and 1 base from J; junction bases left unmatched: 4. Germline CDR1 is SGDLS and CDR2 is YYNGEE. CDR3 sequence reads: CASSVASGRFQETQYF. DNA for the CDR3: TGTGCCAGCAGCGTCGCTAGCGGGAGGTTCCAAGAGACCCAGTACTTC.

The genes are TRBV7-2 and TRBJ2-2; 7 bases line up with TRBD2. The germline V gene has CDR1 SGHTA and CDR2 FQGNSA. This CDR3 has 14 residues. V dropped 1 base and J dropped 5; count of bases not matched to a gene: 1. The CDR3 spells CASSLGRGTGELFF. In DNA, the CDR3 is TGTGCCAGCAGCTTAGGGCGGGGGACCGGGGAGCTGTTTTTT. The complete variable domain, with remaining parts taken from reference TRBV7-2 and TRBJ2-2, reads GAGVSQSPSNKVTEKGKDVELRCDPISGHTALYWYRQSLGQGLEFLIYFQGNSAPDKSGLPSDRFSAERTGGSVSTLTIQRTQQEDSAVYLCASSLGRGTGELFFGEGSRLTVL.

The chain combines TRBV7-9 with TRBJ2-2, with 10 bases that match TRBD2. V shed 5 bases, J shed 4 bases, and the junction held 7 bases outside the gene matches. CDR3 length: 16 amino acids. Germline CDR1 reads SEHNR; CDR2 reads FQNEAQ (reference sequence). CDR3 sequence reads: CASSPVLAGRTGELFF. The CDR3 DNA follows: TGTGCCAGCAGCCCAGTACTAGCGGGACGCACCGGGGAGCTGTTTTTT.

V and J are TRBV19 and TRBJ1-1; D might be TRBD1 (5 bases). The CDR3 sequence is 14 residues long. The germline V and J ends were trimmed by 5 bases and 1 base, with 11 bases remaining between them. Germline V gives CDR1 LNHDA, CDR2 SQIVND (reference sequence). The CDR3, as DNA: TGTGCCAGTAGTGGGGCAGCGCCGAACACTGAAGCTTTCTTT. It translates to CASSGAAPNTEAFF.

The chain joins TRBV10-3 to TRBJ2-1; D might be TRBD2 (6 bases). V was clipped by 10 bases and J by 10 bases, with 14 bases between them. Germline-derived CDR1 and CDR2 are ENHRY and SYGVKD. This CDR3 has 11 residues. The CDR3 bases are TGTGCCACGGGGGAGGAGGTCGAGCAGTTCTTC. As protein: CATGEEVEQFF.